This TCR beta chain was captured in a study of blood T cell repertoires in COVID-19. V lost 3 bases, J lost 0 bases, and 6 bases lay in between. The CDR3 is 14 amino acids. Germline V CDR1 and CDR2: MNHEY, SVGAGI. Clones were read by immunoSEQ multiplex PCR, and TCRdb kept only the in-frame ones, dropping some. The sample contains 450,000 or so clones, about 89% of which appear only once. The receptor comes from a woman aged 40 to 50 with COVID-19, enrolled during active disease. Material for sequencing was peripheral blood. The V gene is TRBV6-5, the J gene TRBJ2-1; weak D call: TRBD1 (5 bases). Here the CDR3 reads CASSYDSSYNEQFF. CDR3 coding DNA: TGTGCCAGCAGTTATGACAGCTCCTACAATGAGCAGTTCTTC.